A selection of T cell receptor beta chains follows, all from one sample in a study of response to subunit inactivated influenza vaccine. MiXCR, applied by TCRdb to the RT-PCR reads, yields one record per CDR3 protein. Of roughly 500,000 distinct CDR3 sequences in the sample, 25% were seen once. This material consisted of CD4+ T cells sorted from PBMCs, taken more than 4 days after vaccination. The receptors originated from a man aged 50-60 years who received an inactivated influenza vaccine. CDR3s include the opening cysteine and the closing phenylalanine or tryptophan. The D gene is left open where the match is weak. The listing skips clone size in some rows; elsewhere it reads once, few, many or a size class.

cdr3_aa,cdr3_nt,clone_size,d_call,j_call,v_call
CASKGISYNEQFF,TGCGCCAGCAAGGGGATCTCCTACAATGAGCAGTTCTTC,many,-,TRBJ2-1,TRBV4-1
CASSLATWGMDHEQFF,TGCGCCAGCAGCTTGGCCACCTGGGGGATGGACCATGAGCAGTTCTTC,few,-,TRBJ2-1,TRBV5-1
CATSVGLAGADTQYF,TGCGCCACCTCGGTAGGACTAGCGGGAGCCGATACGCAGTATTTT,few,TRBD2,TRBJ2-3,TRBV5-1
CSARPADTQYF,TGCAGTGCACGGCCTGCGGATACGCAGTATTTT,-,-,TRBJ2-3,TRBV20-1
CSARETQTSEAFF,TGCAGTGCTAGAGAGACTCAAACATCTGAAGCTTTCTTT,-,-,TRBJ1-1,TRBV20-1
CASSQLGLPRNTQYF,TGCGCCAGCAGCCAATTAGGACTACCCCGAAATACGCAGTATTTT,few,-,TRBJ2-3,TRBV4-1
CASSPSGQNEAFF,TGTGCCAGCTCACCAAGTGGACAGAATGAAGCTTTCTTT,-,-,TRBJ1-1,TRBV18
CASSSAGQNYIGELFF,TGCGCCAGCAGCAGTGCTGGGCAAAACTACATCGGGGAGCTGTTTTTT,few,-,TRBJ2-2,TRBV5-1
CASSQLGPNTGELFF,TGTGCCAGCAGCCAACTAGGTCCCAACACCGGGGAGCTGTTTTTT,-,-,TRBJ2-2,TRBV7-8
CASSRSSGRAIEQYF,TGTGCCAGCAGCCGCAGTAGCGGGAGGGCCATCGAGCAGTACTTC,few,TRBD2,TRBJ2-7,TRBV11-2